These 20 T cell receptor beta chains were all obtained from the same sample, sequenced in a study of blood T cell repertoires in COVID-19. The repertoire was sequenced with immunoSEQ multiplex PCR; TCRdb's copy has only in-frame clones and lacks some. The sample lists roughly 79,000 clones; roughly 90% were seen once. The sequenced sample consisted of peripheral blood. These receptors came from a woman aged 45-65 years with acute or convalescent COVID-19.

The chain employs TRBV7-8 and TRBJ2-2; TRBD1 aligns across 8 bases. Germline V gene data show CDR1 as SGHVS and CDR2 as FQNEAQ. Trimming cost V 1 base and J 5 bases; bases outside gene matches: 0. The CDR3 consists of 14 residues. The CDR3 sequence is CASSLDRGTGELFF. The CDR3 DNA reads TGTGCCAGCAGCTTAGACAGGGGGACCGGGGAGCTGTTTTTT.

In DNA, the CDR3 is TGCGCCAGCAGTTTAACAGGGGGTATCACAGATACGCAGTATTTT. It encodes CASSLTGGITDTQYF. The chain has TRBV5-1 and TRBJ2-3; 8 bases line up with TRBD1. The germline V gene has CDR1 SGHRS and CDR2 YFSETQ. The J segment lost 2 bases and the V segment lost 5 bases, leaving 7 bases of the junction unmatched. The CDR3 consists of 15 residues.

This clone turned up a few times. V gene TRBV18 combines with J gene TRBJ2-2; 7 bases line up with TRBD1. V trimming: 5 bases; J trimming: 0 bases; junction bases outside the gene matches: 3. CDR1 is KGHSH, CDR2 LQKENI, per germline. This CDR3 contains 15 residues. The CDR3 loop reads CASSSGQTNTGELFF. Written as DNA, the CDR3 is TGTGCCAGCTCATCGGGACAGACGAACACCGGGGAGCTGTTTTTT. The whole variable domain, filled in from reference TRBV18 and TRBJ2-2, reads NAGVMQNPRHLVRRRGQEARLRCSPMKGHSHVYWYRQLPEEGLKFMVYLQKENIIDESGMPKERFSAEFPKEGPSILRIQQVVRGDSAAYFCASSSGQTNTGELFFGEGSRLTVL.

The V gene is TRBV19, the J gene TRBJ2-5; weak D call: TRBD2 (6 bases). V was pared by 0 bases and J by 5 bases, with 13 bases between. In germline, CDR1 is LNHDA, CDR2 SQIVND (reference sequence). The CDR3 has 15 amino acids. CDR3 DNA sequence: TGTGCCAGTAGTATAGAGGAGGGGAGGAGGGAGACCCAGTACTTC. Translation: CASSIEEGRRETQYF.

Here the CDR3 DNA reads TGTGCCAGTAGGCCCACGGGGGACCTACCCTACGAGCAGTACTTC. Amino acid sequence: CASRPTGDLPYEQYF. The V gene is TRBV19, the J gene TRBJ2-7; possible D gene TRBD2, 6 bases. Trimming took 6 bases from V and 2 from J, leaving 17 bases between them. CDR3 length equals 15 residues. Germline values: CDR1 LNHDA, CDR2 SQIVND (reference sequence).

The chain uses TRBV5-4 and TRBJ2-5; a possible D gene is TRBD1 (5 bases). This CDR3 comprises 14 residues. V gave up 0 bases and J gave up 5 bases, with 11 bases separating them. Germline assignment: CDR1 SGHNT and CDR2 YYREEE (reference sequence). The CDR3: CASSLDRPSETQYF. The CDR3 bases are TGTGCCAGCAGCTTGGACAGGCCTTCGGAGACCCAGTACTTC.

V and J are TRBV12-3 or TRBV12-4 and TRBJ2-7, with TRBD2 as a possible D gene (5 bases). V lost 6 bases to trimming and J lost 6 bases, with 15 bases between them. The CDR3 extends over 13 amino acids. The CDR3 nucleotides read TGTGCCAGCAGCGGGATCTCCCAAGGCGAGCAGTACTTC. Residues: CASSGISQGEQYF.

Only a few counts were recorded for this clone. The chain is built from TRBV7-2 and TRBJ2-7; 8 bases match TRBD2. J lost 5 bases, V lost 5 bases, and 11 bases had no gene match. CDR1 is SGHTA, CDR2 FQGNSA, per germline. The CDR3 runs 15 residues. The CDR3 region has the DNA TGTGCCAGCAGCAAATCCGGGACTAGAGGCGACGAGCAGTACTTC. Translated: CASSKSGTRGDEQYF.

DNA of the CDR3: TGTGCCAGCATCCGCCAAGGGGAGAACACTGAAGCTTTCTTT. This gives the protein CASIRQGENTEAFF. The V and J genes are TRBV6-5 and TRBJ1-1, with D possibly being TRBD1 (5 bases). V was clipped by 7 bases and J by 1 base, with 13 bases between them. The germline V gene has CDR1 MNHEY and CDR2 SVGAGI. The CDR3 spans 14 residues.

This sequence joins TRBV7-9 and TRBJ1-1; 9 bases fit TRBD1. V was pared by 5 bases and J by 8 bases, with 9 bases of the junction left unmatched. This CDR3 is built from 14 residues. Germline-derived CDR1 and CDR2 are SEHNR and FQNEAQ (reference sequence). The CDR3 here is CASSLGTGKSEAFF. CDR3 nucleotide sequence: TGTGCCAGCAGCCTCGGGACAGGGAAGTCGGAAGCTTTCTTT. Using reference TRBV7-9 and TRBJ1-1 for the parts outside the CDR3, the full variable domain is DTGVSQNPRHKITKRGQNVTFRCDPISEHNRLYWYRQTLGQGPEFLTYFQNEAQLEKSRLLSDRFSAERPKGSFSTLEIQRTEQGDSAMYLCASSLGTGKSEAFFGQGTRLTVV.

The chain combines TRBV6-5 with TRBJ1-1; D is unresolved. V lost 1 base to trimming and J lost 5 bases, with 8 bases between them. The CDR3 has 13 amino acids. Germline CDR1 is MNHEY and CDR2 is SVGAGI. CDR3 loop: CASSYLRGTEAFF. The CDR3 region has the DNA TGTGCCAGCAGTTACTTGAGAGGGACTGAAGCTTTCTTT.

The chain has TRBV18 and TRBJ1-5; 11 bases map to TRBD1. The germline gives CDR1 KGHSH, CDR2 LQKENI. Losses at the gene ends were 3 bases for V and 5 bases for J; bases not matched to a gene: 9. The CDR3 spans 17 residues. CDR3 amino acids: CASSPRGTGGGDQPQHF. CDR3 sequence (DNA): TGTGCCAGCTCACCGCGCGGGACAGGGGGAGGGGATCAGCCCCAGCATTTT.

The V gene is TRBV7-9, the J gene TRBJ2-7, with TRBD2 as a possible D gene (6 bases). The germline V and J ends were trimmed by 4 bases and 0 bases, with 16 bases remaining between them. The CDR3 totals 16 residues. Germline loops: CDR1 SEHNR, CDR2 FQNEAQ (reference sequence). DNA for the CDR3: TGTGCCAGCAGCTCTCCCCTCGACGGGAGCTCCTACGAGCAGTACTTC. As protein: CASSSPLDGSSYEQYF.

The V gene is TRBV4-1, the J gene TRBJ2-1; TRBD2 agrees at 11 bases. Germline assignment: CDR1 MGHRA and CDR2 YSYEKL. V dropped 1 base and J dropped 6; count of bases not matched to a gene: 2. The CDR3 has 15 amino acids. Written as DNA, the CDR3 is TGCGCCAGCAGCCAAGCGGGACTAGCGGCCAATGAGCAGTTCTTC. Its protein product is CASSQAGLAANEQFF.

This clone was recorded only once. The J gene is TRBJ2-1, the V gene TRBV6-6; 11 positions match TRBD2. The J segment lost 8 bases and the V segment lost 5 bases, leaving 11 bases of the junction unmatched. CDR3 length: 16 amino acids. Germline V gives CDR1 MNHNY, CDR2 SVGAGI (reference sequence). CDR3 nucleotides: TGTGCCAGCAGTCCTCTCCTAGCGGGGGGCAGGGATGAGCAGTTCTTC. The encoded protein is CASSPLLAGGRDEQFF.

This chain joins TRBV14 and TRBJ2-7; 8 bases align to TRBD2. Per the germline V gene, CDR1 is SGHDN and CDR2 is FVKESK. Germline trimming cut 4 bases from V and 2 bases from J; bases unmatched to any gene: 4. The CDR3 has 14 residues. CDR3 nucleotides: TGTGCCAGCAGCCCGGGGGGGCTCCCCTACGAGCAGTACTTC. Translating gives CASSPGGLPYEQYF.

The chain combines TRBV4-2 with TRBJ1-1, with D perhaps matching TRBD1 (5 bases). The germline V gene encodes CDR1 LGHNA and CDR2 YNFKEQ. The CDR3 contains 13 residues. Trimming took off 0 bases at V and 6 bases at J, with 8 bases between the two ends. In DNA form, the CDR3 reads TGTGCCAGCAGCCAAGACGGGGGTTCTGAAGCTTTCTTT. It yields the protein CASSQDGGSEAFF.

V and J are TRBV5-6 and TRBJ1-2; D is undetermined. Germline assignment: CDR1 SGHDT and CDR2 YYEEEE. V lost 3 bases to trimming and J lost 0 bases, with 12 bases between them. The CDR3 is 15 residues long. CDR3 amino acids: CASSYRDTPNYGYTF. The CDR3, as DNA: TGTGCCAGCAGCTACCGGGATACCCCTAACTATGGCTACACCTTC. Full variable domain (remainder filled in from reference TRBV5-6 and TRBJ1-2): DAGVTQSPTHLIKTRGQQVTLRCSPKSGHDTVSWYQQALGQGPQFIFQYYEEEERQRGNFPDRFSGHQFPNYSSELNVNALLLGDSALYLCASSYRDTPNYGYTFGSGTRLTVV.

This rearrangement joins TRBV24-1 to TRBJ2-5; TRBD2 agrees at 16 bases. The CDR3 loop spans 16 amino acids. The junction had 7 bases not matched to a gene; V was cut back by 8 bases and J by 5 bases. Germline V gives CDR1 KGHDR, CDR2 SFDVKD. DNA for the CDR3: TGTGCCACCATGGGACTAGCGGGAGGGAACTGGGAGACCCAGTACTTC. This sequence encodes CATMGLAGGNWETQYF.

This clone was recorded a few times. The chain employs TRBV2 and TRBJ1-1; 9 bases align to TRBD1. The CDR3 spans 13 residues. CDR1 and CDR2 (germline): SNHLY, FYNNEI. Losses at the gene ends were 9 bases for V and 4 bases for J; bases not matched to a gene: 6. The CDR3 DNA reads TGTGCCAGGGGGACAGGGTACGGCACTGAAGCTTTCTTT. It encodes CARGTGYGTEAFF.